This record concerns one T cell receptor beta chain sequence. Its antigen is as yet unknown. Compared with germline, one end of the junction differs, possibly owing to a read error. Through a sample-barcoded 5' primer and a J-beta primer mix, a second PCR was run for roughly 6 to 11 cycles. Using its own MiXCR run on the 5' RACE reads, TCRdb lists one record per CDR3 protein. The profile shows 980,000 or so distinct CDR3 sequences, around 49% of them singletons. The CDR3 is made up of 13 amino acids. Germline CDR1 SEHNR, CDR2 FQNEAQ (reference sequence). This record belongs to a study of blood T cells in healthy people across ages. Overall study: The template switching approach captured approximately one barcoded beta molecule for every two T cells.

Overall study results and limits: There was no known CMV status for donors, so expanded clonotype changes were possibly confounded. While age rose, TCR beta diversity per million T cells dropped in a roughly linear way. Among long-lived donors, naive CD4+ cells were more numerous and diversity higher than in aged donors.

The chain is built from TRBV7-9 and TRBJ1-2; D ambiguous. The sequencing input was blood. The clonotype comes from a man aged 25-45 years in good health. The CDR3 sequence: CASSVAEDYGYTF. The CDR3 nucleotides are TGTGCCAGCAGCGTAGCGGAGGACTATGGCTACACCTTC. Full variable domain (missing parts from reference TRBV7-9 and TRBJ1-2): DTGVSQNPRHKITKRGQNVTFRCDPISEHNRLYWYRQTLGQGPEFLTYFQNEAQLEKSRLLSDRFSAERPKGSFSTLEIQRTEQGDSAMYLCASSVAEDYGYTFGSGTRLTVV.